A selection of T cell receptor beta chains follows, all from one sample in a study of Graves' ophthalmopathy and Graves' hyperthyroidism. TCRdb called the multiplex PCR reads again in MiXCR, with one record for every CDR3 protein. Of hundreds of thousands of distinct CDR3 sequences in the sample, over 40% were seen once. The material sequenced was peripheral blood. Source of these receptors: an adult man with Graves' ophthalmopathy. CDR3s include the opening cysteine and the closing phenylalanine or tryptophan. A D gene is named only where the DNA matches it firmly. A clone size is listed for some rows: how often the clone was seen (once, few, many), or a class if it is expanded.

J gene: TRBJ1-6; V gene: TRBV10-2; D gene: .; clone size: .; CDR3 DNA: TGCGCCAGCAGTGATGGAGCAGCATCACCCCTCCACTTT; CDR3 protein: CASSDGAASPLHF
J gene: TRBJ1-6; V gene: TRBV6-5; D gene: .; clone size: .; CDR3 DNA: TGTGCCAGCAGGCCCGGGGTGGACGGTCACCCCCTCCACTTT; CDR3 protein: CASRPGVDGHPLHF
J gene: TRBJ1-2; V gene: TRBV12-3/TRBV12-4; D gene: .; clone size: many; CDR3 DNA: TGTGCCAGCTCTCCCAGCGGGGTGGGTGGCTACACCTTC; CDR3 protein: CASSPSGVGGYTF
J gene: TRBJ1-2; V gene: TRBV4-2; D gene: .; clone size: few; CDR3 DNA: TGTGCCAGCAGCCAAGATAAGGCGGGGGGAGGAGGCTACACCTTC; CDR3 protein: CASSQDKAGGGGYTF
J gene: TRBJ2-2; V gene: TRBV12-3/TRBV12-4; D gene: .; clone size: few; CDR3 DNA: TGTGCCAGCAGTTTGTCCGCGGGCACCGGGGAGCTGTTTTTT; CDR3 protein: CASSLSAGTGELFF
J gene: TRBJ1-2; V gene: TRBV7-8; D gene: .; clone size: .; CDR3 DNA: TGTGCCAGCAGCTTAGATACTGGAGGCTATGGCTACACCTTC; CDR3 protein: CASSLDTGGYGYTF
J gene: TRBJ1-2; V gene: TRBV18; D gene: .; clone size: .; CDR3 DNA: TGTGCCAGCTCACCCACCGGCTCAACAGGGTATGGCTACACCTTC; CDR3 protein: CASSPTGSTGYGYTF
J gene: TRBJ1-2; V gene: TRBV20-1; D gene: TRBD1; clone size: many; CDR3 DNA: TGCAGTGCTAGCGGGACAGTCAACTATGGCTACACCTTC; CDR3 protein: CSASGTVNYGYTF
J gene: TRBJ1-2; V gene: TRBV7-8; D gene: TRBD1; clone size: many; CDR3 DNA: TGTGCCAGCAGCTTATCGCGGGGGACAGAGACCTATGGCTACACCTTC; CDR3 protein: CASSLSRGTETYGYTF
J gene: TRBJ2-7; V gene: TRBV12-5; D gene: .; clone size: .; CDR3 DNA: TGTGCTAGTGGCGCCCACGGTTCTGGAGATTACGAGCAGTACTTC; CDR3 protein: CASGAHGSGDYEQYF
J gene: TRBJ1-2; V gene: TRBV29-1; D gene: TRBD1; clone size: many; CDR3 DNA: TGCAGCGCCCGACAGGGGTCGCAGGGAGGCTACACCTTC; CDR3 protein: CSARQGSQGGYTF
J gene: TRBJ1-3; V gene: TRBV12-3/TRBV12-4; D gene: .; clone size: .; CDR3 DNA: TGTGCCAGCAAAGGAGAGGGAAACACCATATATTTT; CDR3 protein: CASKGEGNTIYF
J gene: TRBJ1-1; V gene: TRBV5-1; D gene: .; clone size: many; CDR3 DNA: TGCGCCAGCAGCTTCGAGGGCGCGGGCACTGAAGCTTTCTTT; CDR3 protein: CASSFEGAGTEAFF
J gene: TRBJ2-5; V gene: TRBV25-1; D gene: .; clone size: .; CDR3 DNA: TGTGCCAGCAGTGAATCCGAGGGGAAACAAGAGACCCAGTACTTC; CDR3 protein: CASSESEGKQETQYF
J gene: TRBJ1-3; V gene: TRBV7-9; D gene: .; clone size: many; CDR3 DNA: TGTGCCAGCAGACTCGGGGCTGCTGGAAACACCATATATTTT; CDR3 protein: CASRLGAAGNTIYF
J gene: TRBJ1-5; V gene: TRBV19; D gene: .; clone size: many; CDR3 DNA: TGTGCCAGTAGTATCTCCGGAAATCAGCCCCAGCATTTT; CDR3 protein: CASSISGNQPQHF
J gene: TRBJ1-2; V gene: TRBV6-5; D gene: .; clone size: many; CDR3 DNA: TGTGCCAGCGAGTCTAACTATGGCTACACCTTC; CDR3 protein: CASESNYGYTF
J gene: TRBJ2-5; V gene: TRBV20-1; D gene: TRBD1; clone size: .; CDR3 DNA: TGCAGTGCTTACCGGGACAGGCGATCTCAAGAGACCCAGTACTTC; CDR3 protein: CSAYRDRRSQETQYF
J gene: TRBJ2-5; V gene: TRBV9; D gene: TRBD2; clone size: many; CDR3 DNA: TGTGCCAGCGCGCTAGCGGGGGACGCGGTGGCCCAGTACTTC; CDR3 protein: CASALAGDAVAQYF
J gene: TRBJ1-2; V gene: TRBV7-9; D gene: TRBD1; clone size: .; CDR3 DNA: TGTGCTAGCCCACAGGGGCTGGCTAACTATGGCTACACCTTC; CDR3 protein: CASPQGLANYGYTF
J gene: TRBJ1-2; V gene: TRBV15; D gene: .; clone size: .; CDR3 DNA: TGTGCCACCAGCAGTTTTCAGGGCTATGGCTACACCTTC; CDR3 protein: CATSSFQGYGYTF
J gene: TRBJ2-5; V gene: TRBV25-1; D gene: .; clone size: .; CDR3 DNA: TGTGCCAGCTCACGGAATAGGGCGGAGACCCAGTACTTC; CDR3 protein: CASSRNRAETQYF
J gene: TRBJ2-7; V gene: TRBV19; D gene: .; clone size: .; CDR3 DNA: TGTGCCAGTAGTAAGGAGGGCAGGGTCTACGAGCAGTACTTC; CDR3 protein: CASSKEGRVYEQYF
J gene: TRBJ2-6; V gene: TRBV7-2; D gene: .; clone size: .; CDR3 DNA: TGTGCCAGCAGGTTACAGGGGGGGACTGGGGCCAACGTCCTGACTTTC; CDR3 protein: CASRLQGGTGANVLTF
J gene: TRBJ1-1; V gene: TRBV24-1; D gene: .; clone size: many; CDR3 DNA: TGTGCCACCAGTGCCGACAACACTGAAGCTTTCTTT; CDR3 protein: CATSADNTEAFF
J gene: TRBJ2-7; V gene: TRBV5-6; D gene: .; clone size: few; CDR3 DNA: TGTGCCAGCAGCTCTTCGGACGCACGCTACGAGCAGTACTTC; CDR3 protein: CASSSSDARYEQYF
J gene: TRBJ2-2; V gene: TRBV11-3; D gene: .; clone size: .; CDR3 DNA: TGTGCCAGCAGTAAAGACGGCGCGAACACCGGGGAGCTGTTTTTT; CDR3 protein: CASSKDGANTGELFF
J gene: TRBJ1-2; V gene: TRBV29-1; D gene: .; clone size: .; CDR3 DNA: TGCAGCGTTGCGTGGGGAGCTAACTATGGCTACACCTTC; CDR3 protein: CSVAWGANYGYTF
J gene: TRBJ1-5; V gene: TRBV6-6; D gene: .; clone size: many; CDR3 DNA: TGTGCCAGCAAGGGCGAGTTCAATCAGCCCCAGCATTTT; CDR3 protein: CASKGEFNQPQHF
J gene: TRBJ2-5; V gene: TRBV15; D gene: .; clone size: .; CDR3 DNA: TGTGCCACCAGCGCGCAGGGGGAGACCCAGTACTTC; CDR3 protein: CATSAQGETQYF
J gene: TRBJ1-2; V gene: TRBV29-1; D gene: .; clone size: .; CDR3 DNA: TGCAGCGTTGGGCAGGGACATGATGCTATGGTCTACACCTTC; CDR3 protein: CSVGQGHDAMVYTF
J gene: TRBJ2-3; V gene: TRBV10-3; D gene: .; clone size: .; CDR3 DNA: TGTGCCAGCAGTTCTCATATGGGACCCACAGATACGCAGTATTTT; CDR3 protein: CASSSHMGPTDTQYF
J gene: TRBJ1-1; V gene: TRBV10-3; D gene: TRBD1; clone size: .; CDR3 DNA: TGTGCCATCACCGGGACAGGGACGTTCACTGAAGCTTTCTTT; CDR3 protein: CAITGTGTFTEAFF
J gene: TRBJ1-6; V gene: TRBV11-2; D gene: .; clone size: .; CDR3 DNA: TGTGCCAGCAGCCTGCCAGGGCCTTCACCCCTCAACTTT; CDR3 protein: CASSLPGPSPLNF
J gene: TRBJ2-6; V gene: TRBV7-9; D gene: .; clone size: many; CDR3 DNA: TGTGCCAGCAGCTCGATCAGGATCCTCATCTCTGGGGCCAACGTCCTGACTTTC; CDR3 protein: CASSSIRILISGANVLTF
J gene: TRBJ1-2; V gene: TRBV10-3; D gene: .; clone size: many; CDR3 DNA: TGTGCCAGCAGTTACTCGGGTACCTCCGGGGACTATGGCTACACCTTC; CDR3 protein: CASSYSGTSGDYGYTF
J gene: TRBJ1-2; V gene: TRBV29-1; D gene: .; clone size: .; CDR3 DNA: TGCAGCGTTACTATCAACAGGGAAGTTAGGTATGGCTACACCTTC; CDR3 protein: CSVTINREVRYGYTF
J gene: TRBJ2-2; V gene: TRBV10-2; D gene: .; clone size: .; CDR3 DNA: TGCGCCAGCAGTGAGTCGGCAGACACCGGGGAGCTGTTTTTT; CDR3 protein: CASSESADTGELFF
J gene: TRBJ1-1; V gene: TRBV14; D gene: .; clone size: .; CDR3 DNA: TGTGCCAGCACCCGTTTGGCAGGGAGGACTGAAGCTTTCTTT; CDR3 protein: CASTRLAGRTEAFF
J gene: TRBJ1-1; V gene: TRBV19; D gene: .; clone size: many; CDR3 DNA: TGTGCCAGTAGTATGGGGGAAGTCCGCACTGAAGCTTTCTTT; CDR3 protein: CASSMGEVRTEAFF
J gene: TRBJ1-1; V gene: TRBV20-1; D gene: TRBD1; clone size: .; CDR3 DNA: TGCAGTGCTCCCGGGACAGCAGATCCTTTCTTT; CDR3 protein: CSAPGTADPFF
J gene: TRBJ2-2; V gene: TRBV11-2; D gene: TRBD2; clone size: .; CDR3 DNA: TGTGCCAGCAGCTCTGGACTAGAGAACACCGGGGAGCTGTTTTTT; CDR3 protein: CASSSGLENTGELFF
J gene: TRBJ1-2; V gene: TRBV19; D gene: .; clone size: few; CDR3 DNA: TGTGCCAGTACCCCCCGGTTTCTAGACAAGAACTATGGCTACACCTTC; CDR3 protein: CASTPRFLDKNYGYTF
J gene: TRBJ2-3; V gene: TRBV19; D gene: .; clone size: few; CDR3 DNA: TGTGCCAGTAGTACCTACTCGGATACGCAGTATTTT; CDR3 protein: CASSTYSDTQYF
J gene: TRBJ2-7; V gene: TRBV12-3/TRBV12-4; D gene: .; clone size: .; CDR3 DNA: TGTGCCAGCAGTTTAGCCCCGAGGGAGTACGAGCAGTACTTC; CDR3 protein: CASSLAPREYEQYF
J gene: TRBJ2-7; V gene: TRBV5-6; D gene: .; clone size: many; CDR3 DNA: TGTGCCAGCAGCTTCGGGAAAGCCTACGAGCAGTACTTC; CDR3 protein: CASSFGKAYEQYF
J gene: TRBJ2-2; V gene: TRBV20-1; D gene: .; clone size: few; CDR3 DNA: TGCAGTGCTACCTCTTCTGCCGGGGAGCTGTTTTTT; CDR3 protein: CSATSSAGELFF
J gene: TRBJ1-3; V gene: TRBV20-1; D gene: TRBD1; clone size: few; CDR3 DNA: TGCAGTGCTAGATCGGGACAGGGGACTGGAAACACCATATATTTT; CDR3 protein: CSARSGQGTGNTIYF
J gene: TRBJ2-7; V gene: TRBV6-6; D gene: TRBD2; clone size: few; CDR3 DNA: TGTGCTAGCAGTTACGGACTAGCGGGAGGACACCACACCTACGAGCAGTACTTC; CDR3 protein: CASSYGLAGGHHTYEQYF
J gene: TRBJ1-2; V gene: TRBV19; D gene: .; clone size: many; CDR3 DNA: TGTGCCAGTAGTCTACTCCGGGACCATGGCTACACCTTC; CDR3 protein: CASSLLRDHGYTF
J gene: TRBJ1-1; V gene: TRBV20-1; D gene: TRBD1; clone size: many; CDR3 DNA: TGCAGTGCTAGAGACAGGGGGATGAACACTGAAGCTTTCTTT; CDR3 protein: CSARDRGMNTEAFF